The clone carrying this TCR beta chain occurred a few times. Its antigen is as yet unknown. Germline-derived CDR1 and CDR2 are ENHRY and SYGVKD. V lost 3 bases and J 5 bases, leaving 14 bases between the germline ends. This CDR3 contains 15 residues. These data come from a study of identical twins. With template switching, a universal primer site was added, and the cDNA carried unique molecular identifiers. TCRdb ran MiXCR on the 5' RACE reads and lists one entry per CDR3 protein. The sample includes roughly 350,000 distinct CDR3 sequences, 9% of them seen just once. Healthy Caucasians supplied all donations. General study findings and limits: Models underestimated out-of-frame TCR alpha sharing in monozygotic twins. Insertions ran lower in abundant cord blood beta clonotypes, though not in memory repertoires.

The sample consisted of naive T cells sorted from blood. The chain recombines TRBV10-3 with TRBJ2-1; D gene unclear. The TCR sequence derives from a woman aged 50 to 65 in good health. The CDR3 sequence is CAISDAQRAHNEQFF. The DNA for the CDR3 is TGTGCCATCAGTGACGCCCAACGGGCCCACAATGAGCAGTTCTTC.